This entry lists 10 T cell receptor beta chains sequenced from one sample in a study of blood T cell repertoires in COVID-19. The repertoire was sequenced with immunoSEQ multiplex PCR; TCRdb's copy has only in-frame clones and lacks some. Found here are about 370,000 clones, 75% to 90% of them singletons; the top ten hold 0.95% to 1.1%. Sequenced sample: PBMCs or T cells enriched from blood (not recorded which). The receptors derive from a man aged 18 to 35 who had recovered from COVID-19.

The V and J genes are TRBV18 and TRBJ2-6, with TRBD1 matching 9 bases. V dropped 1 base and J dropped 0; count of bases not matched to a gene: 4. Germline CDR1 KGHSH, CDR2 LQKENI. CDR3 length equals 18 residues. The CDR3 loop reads CASSPLQGATSGANVLTF. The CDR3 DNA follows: TGTGCCAGCTCACCACTACAGGGGGCGACCTCTGGGGCCAACGTCCTGACTTTC.

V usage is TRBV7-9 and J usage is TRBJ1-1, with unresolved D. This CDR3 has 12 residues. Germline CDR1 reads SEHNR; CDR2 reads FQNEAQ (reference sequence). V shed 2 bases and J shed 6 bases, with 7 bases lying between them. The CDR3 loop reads CASSLLFAEAFF. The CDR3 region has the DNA TGTGCCAGCAGCTTACTTTTCGCTGAAGCTTTCTTT.

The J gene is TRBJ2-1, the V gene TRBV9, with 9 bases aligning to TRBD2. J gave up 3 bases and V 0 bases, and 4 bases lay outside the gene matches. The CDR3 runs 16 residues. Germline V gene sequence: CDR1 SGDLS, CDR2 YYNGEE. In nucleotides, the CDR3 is TGTGCCAGCAGCGTAGGTCTAGCGGGATTCTACAATGAGCAGTTCTTC. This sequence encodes CASSVGLAGFYNEQFF.

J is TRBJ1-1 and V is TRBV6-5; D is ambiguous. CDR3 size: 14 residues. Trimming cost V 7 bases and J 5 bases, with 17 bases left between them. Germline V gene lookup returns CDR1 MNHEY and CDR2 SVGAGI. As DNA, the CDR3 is TGTGCCAGCATAAGGGCGGGAGGAGGTACTGAAGCTTTCTTT. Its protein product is CASIRAGGGTEAFF.

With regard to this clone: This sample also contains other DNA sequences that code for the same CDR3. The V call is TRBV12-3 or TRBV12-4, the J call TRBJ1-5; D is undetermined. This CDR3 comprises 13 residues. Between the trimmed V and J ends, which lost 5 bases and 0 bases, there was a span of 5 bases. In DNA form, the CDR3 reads TGTGCCAGCAGTCCCAATAGCAATCAGCCCCAGCATTTT. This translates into CASSPNSNQPQHF.

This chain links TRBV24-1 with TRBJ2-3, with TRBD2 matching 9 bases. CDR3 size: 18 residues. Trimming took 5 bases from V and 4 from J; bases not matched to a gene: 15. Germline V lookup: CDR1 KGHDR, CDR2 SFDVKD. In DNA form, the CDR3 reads TGTGCCACCAGTGCCGCCACTGGAGTAGCGGGGGCGGCAGATACGCAGTATTTT. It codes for CATSAATGVAGAADTQYF.

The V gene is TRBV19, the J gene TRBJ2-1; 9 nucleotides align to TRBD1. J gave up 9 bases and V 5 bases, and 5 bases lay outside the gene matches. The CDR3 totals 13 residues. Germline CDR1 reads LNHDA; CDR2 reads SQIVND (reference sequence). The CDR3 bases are TGTGCCAGTAGTTGGACAGGGGAGCGTGAGCAGTTCTTC. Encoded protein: CASSWTGEREQFF. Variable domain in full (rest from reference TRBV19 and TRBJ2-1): DGGITQSPKYLFRKEGQNVTLSCEQNLNHDAMYWYRQDPGQGLRLIYYSQIVNDFQKGDIAEGYSVSREKKESFPLTVTSAQKNPTAFYLCASSWTGEREQFFGPGTRLTVL.

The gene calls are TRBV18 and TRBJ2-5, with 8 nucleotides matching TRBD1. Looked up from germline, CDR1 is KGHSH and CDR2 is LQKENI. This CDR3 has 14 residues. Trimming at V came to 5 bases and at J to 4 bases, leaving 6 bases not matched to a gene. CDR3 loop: CASSSRGQGETQYF. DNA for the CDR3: TGTGCCAGCTCATCACGAGGACAGGGAGAGACCCAGTACTTC.

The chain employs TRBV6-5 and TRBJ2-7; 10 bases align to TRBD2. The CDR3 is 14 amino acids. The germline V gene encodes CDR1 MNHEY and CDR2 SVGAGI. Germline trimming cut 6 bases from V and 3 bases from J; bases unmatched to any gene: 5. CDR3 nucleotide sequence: TGTGCCAGCAGATCCCTAGCGGGGGACTACGAGCAGTACTTC. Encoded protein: CASRSLAGDYEQYF.

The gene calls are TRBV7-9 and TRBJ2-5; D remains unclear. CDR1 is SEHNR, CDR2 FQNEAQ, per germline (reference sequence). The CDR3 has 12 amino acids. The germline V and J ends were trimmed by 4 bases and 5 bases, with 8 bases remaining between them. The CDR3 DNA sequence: TGTGCCAGCAGCTCAGACTGGGAGACCCAGTACTTC. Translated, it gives CASSSDWETQYF. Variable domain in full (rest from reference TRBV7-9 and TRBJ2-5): DTGVSQNPRHKITKRGQNVTFRCDPISEHNRLYWYRQTLGQGPEFLTYFQNEAQLEKSRLLSDRFSAERPKGSFSTLEIQRTEQGDSAMYLCASSSDWETQYFGPGTRLLVL.